This TCR beta chain was retrieved from a study of cytomegalovirus exposure and HLA in healthy donors. Study findings and constraints: Confirmation was obtained in vitro that three CMV-associated chains are specific for CMV antigens. Upon later analysis, TCR association rates were observed to vary by HLA locus, being highest for DRB1 and lowest for HLA-C. V- and J-gene trimming of TCR beta was linked (in a later analysis) to a missense DCLRE1C variant. Using the classifier, cytomegalovirus status was reportedly diagnosed with high specificity and sensitivity.

Primers: 60 Vbeta forward and 13 Jbeta reverse. Using immunoSEQ multiplex PCR, the repertoire was profiled, and TCRdb retains in-frame clones only, with some absent. The data contain 150,000 to 180,000 clones, approximately 74% of them singletons. The sample holds a few counts of this clone. The antigen remains undetermined. Trimming removed 2 bases from V and 2 bases from J, with 20 bases in between. CDR1 is MNHNS and CDR2 is SASEGT in the germline V gene. This CDR3 comprises 18 residues. V usage is TRBV6-1 and J usage is TRBJ2-3, with D possibly being TRBD2 (5 bases). The TCR sequence derives from a man between 18 and 35 years old in good health and CMV-seronegative. Material: PBMCs. CDR3 sequence reads: CASSESGRGPRHTDTQYF. CDR3 nucleotide sequence: TGTGCCAGCAGTGAATCTGGTCGAGGGCCCAGGCACACAGATACGCAGTATTTT.